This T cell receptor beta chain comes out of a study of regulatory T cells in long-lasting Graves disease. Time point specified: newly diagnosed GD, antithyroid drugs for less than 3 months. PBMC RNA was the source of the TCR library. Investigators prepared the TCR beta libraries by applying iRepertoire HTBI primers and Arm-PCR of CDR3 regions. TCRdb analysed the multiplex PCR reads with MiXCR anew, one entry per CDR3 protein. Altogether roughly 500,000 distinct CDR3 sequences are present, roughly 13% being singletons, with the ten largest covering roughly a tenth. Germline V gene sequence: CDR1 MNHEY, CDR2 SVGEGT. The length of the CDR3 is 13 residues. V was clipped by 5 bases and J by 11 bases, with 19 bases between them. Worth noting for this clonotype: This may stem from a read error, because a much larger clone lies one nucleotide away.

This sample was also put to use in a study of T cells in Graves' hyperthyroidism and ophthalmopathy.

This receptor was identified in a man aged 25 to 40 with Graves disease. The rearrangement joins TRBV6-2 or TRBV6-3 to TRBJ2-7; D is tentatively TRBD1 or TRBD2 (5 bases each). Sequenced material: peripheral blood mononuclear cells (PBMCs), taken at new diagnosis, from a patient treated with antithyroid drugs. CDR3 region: CASSEAVRGRKYF. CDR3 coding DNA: TGTGCCAGCAGTGAAGCGGTCCGGGGACGGAAGTACTTC.